There are many counts of the clone carrying this T cell receptor beta chain. The sample originates from a study of CD8+CD57+ T cells in acquired aplastic anemia. All sequencing subjects had displayed CD8+CD57+ cell expansion on flow cytometry. Profiling that covered TCR beta VDJ and CDR3 relied on genomic DNA as its template. A single record per CDR3 protein comes from TCRdb applying MiXCR to the reads. This table has around 500,000 distinct CDR3 sequences, 25% to 40% appearing once. Germline CDR1 and CDR2: SNHLY and FYNNEI. The length of the CDR3 is 11 residues. Trimming stripped 8 bases from V and 2 bases from J, with 7 bases between.

The chain combines TRBV2 with TRBJ2-7; D not certain. Sequences were obtained from sorted CD4+, CD8+, or CD8+CD57+ T cells (not recorded which) from PBMCs. The clonotype comes from a human donor with aplastic anemia. The CDR3 sequence: CASGGAYEQYF. The CDR3 DNA reads as TGTGCCAGCGGCGGAGCCTACGAGCAGTACTTC. Full variable domain (missing parts from reference TRBV2 and TRBJ2-7): EPEVTQTPSHQVTQMGQEVILRCVPISNHLYFYWYRQILGQKVEFLVSFYNNEISEKSEIFDDQFSVERPDGSNFTLKIRSTKLEDSAMYFCASGGAYEQYFGPGTRLTVT.